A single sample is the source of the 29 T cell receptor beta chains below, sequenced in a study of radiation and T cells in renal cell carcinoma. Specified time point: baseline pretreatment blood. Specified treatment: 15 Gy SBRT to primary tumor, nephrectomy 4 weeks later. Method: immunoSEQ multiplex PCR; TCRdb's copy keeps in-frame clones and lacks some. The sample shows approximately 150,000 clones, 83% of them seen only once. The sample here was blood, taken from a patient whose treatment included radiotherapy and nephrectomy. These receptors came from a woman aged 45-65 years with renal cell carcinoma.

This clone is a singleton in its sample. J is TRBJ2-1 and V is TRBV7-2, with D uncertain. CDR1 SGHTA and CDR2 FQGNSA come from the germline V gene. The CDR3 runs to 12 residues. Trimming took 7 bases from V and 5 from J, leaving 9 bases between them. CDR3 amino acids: CASNSRDNEQFF. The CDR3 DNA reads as TGTGCCAGCAACAGTCGGGACAATGAGCAGTTCTTC.

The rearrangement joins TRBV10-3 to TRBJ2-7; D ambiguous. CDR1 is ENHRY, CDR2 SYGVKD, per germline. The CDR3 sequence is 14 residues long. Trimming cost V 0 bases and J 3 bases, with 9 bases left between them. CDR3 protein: CAISESPVVYEQYF. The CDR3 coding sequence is TGTGCCATCAGTGAGTCTCCTGTGGTCTACGAGCAGTACTTC.

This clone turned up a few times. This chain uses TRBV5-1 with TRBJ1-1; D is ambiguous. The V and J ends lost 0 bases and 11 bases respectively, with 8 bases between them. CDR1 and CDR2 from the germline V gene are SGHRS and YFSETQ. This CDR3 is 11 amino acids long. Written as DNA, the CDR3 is TGCGCCAGCAGCTTGGGTCAGTCGGCTTTCTTT. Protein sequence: CASSLGQSAFF. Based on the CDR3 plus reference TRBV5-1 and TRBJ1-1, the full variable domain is KAGVTQTPRYLIKTRGQQVTLSCSPISGHRSVSWYQQTPGQGLQFLFEYFSETQRNKGNFPGRFSGRQFSNSRSEMNVSTLELGDSALYLCASSLGQSAFFGQGTRLTVV.

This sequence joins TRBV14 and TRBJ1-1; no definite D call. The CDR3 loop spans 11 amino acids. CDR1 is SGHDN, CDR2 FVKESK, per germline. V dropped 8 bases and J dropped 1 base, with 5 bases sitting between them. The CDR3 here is CASGRNTEAFF. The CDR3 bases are TGTGCCAGCGGCAGGAACACTGAAGCTTTCTTT.

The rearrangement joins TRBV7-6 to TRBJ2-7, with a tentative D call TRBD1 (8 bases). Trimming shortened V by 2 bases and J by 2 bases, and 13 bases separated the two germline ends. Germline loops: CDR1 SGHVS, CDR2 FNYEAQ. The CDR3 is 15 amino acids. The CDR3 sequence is CASSLSGTGPYEQYF. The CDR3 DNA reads TGTGCCAGCAGCTTAAGCGGGACAGGCCCCTACGAGCAGTACTTC.

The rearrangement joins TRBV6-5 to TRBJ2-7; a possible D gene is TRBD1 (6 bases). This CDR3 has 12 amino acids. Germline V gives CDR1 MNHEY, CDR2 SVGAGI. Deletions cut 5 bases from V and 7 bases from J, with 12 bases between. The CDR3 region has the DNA TGTGCCAGCAGTCCCCCAGGGGAGGAGCAGTACTTC. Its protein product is CASSPPGEEQYF.

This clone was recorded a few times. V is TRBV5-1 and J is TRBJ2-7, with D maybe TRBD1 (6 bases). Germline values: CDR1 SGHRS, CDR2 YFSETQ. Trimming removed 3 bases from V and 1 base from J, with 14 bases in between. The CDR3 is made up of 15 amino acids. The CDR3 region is CASSSTFRGSYEQYF. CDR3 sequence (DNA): TGCGCCAGCAGCTCGACCTTCAGGGGTTCCTACGAGCAGTACTTC.

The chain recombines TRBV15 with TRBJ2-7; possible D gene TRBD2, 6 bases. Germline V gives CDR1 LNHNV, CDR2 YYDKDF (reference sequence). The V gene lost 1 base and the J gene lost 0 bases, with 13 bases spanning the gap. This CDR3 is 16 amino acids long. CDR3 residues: CATSRGGDSTSYEQYF. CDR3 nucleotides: TGTGCCACCAGCAGAGGAGGGGACTCTACCTCCTACGAGCAGTACTTC.

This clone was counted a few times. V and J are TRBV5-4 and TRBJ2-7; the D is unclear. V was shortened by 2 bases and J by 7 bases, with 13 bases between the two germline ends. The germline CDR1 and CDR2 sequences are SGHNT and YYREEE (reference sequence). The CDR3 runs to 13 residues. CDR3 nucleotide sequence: TGTGCCAGCAGCTTCCCGCATTCTAGAGAGCAGTACTTC. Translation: CASSFPHSREQYF. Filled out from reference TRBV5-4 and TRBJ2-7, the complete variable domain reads ETGVTQSPTHLIKTRGQQVTLRCSSQSGHNTVSWYQQALGQGPQFIFQYYREEENGRGNFPPRFSGLQFPNYSSELNVNALELDDSALYLCASSFPHSREQYFGPGTRLTVT.

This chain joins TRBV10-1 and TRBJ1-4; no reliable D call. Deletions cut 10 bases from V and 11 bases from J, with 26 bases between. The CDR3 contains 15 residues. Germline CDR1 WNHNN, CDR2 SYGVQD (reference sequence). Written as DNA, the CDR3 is TGCGCCACCTCGCGAGGGATGGGGAGTTTGGAGAAACTGTTTTTT. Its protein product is CATSRGMGSLEKLFF.

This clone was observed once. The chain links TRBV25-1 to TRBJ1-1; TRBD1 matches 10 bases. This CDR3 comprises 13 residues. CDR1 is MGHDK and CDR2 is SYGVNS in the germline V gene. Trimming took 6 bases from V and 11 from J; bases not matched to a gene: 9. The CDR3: CASSLRQGASAFF. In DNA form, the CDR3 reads TGTGCCAGCAGCCTCAGACAGGGGGCTTCGGCTTTCTTT.

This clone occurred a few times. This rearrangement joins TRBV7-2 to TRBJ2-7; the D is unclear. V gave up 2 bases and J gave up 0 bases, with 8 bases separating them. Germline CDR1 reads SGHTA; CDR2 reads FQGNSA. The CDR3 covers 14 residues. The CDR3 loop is CASSLRAASYEQYF. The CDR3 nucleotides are TGTGCCAGCAGCTTAAGGGCAGCCTCCTACGAGCAGTACTTC.

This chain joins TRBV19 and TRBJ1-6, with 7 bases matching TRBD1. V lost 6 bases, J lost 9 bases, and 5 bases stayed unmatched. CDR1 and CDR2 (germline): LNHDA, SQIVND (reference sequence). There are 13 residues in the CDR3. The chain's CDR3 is CASRQGYGSPLHF. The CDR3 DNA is TGTGCCAGTAGACAGGGGTATGGTTCACCCCTCCACTTT. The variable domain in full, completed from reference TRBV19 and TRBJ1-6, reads DGGITQSPKYLFRKEGQNVTLSCEQNLNHDAMYWYRQDPGQGLRLIYYSQIVNDFQKGDIAEGYSVSREKKESFPLTVTSAQKNPTAFYLCASRQGYGSPLHFGNGTRLTVT.

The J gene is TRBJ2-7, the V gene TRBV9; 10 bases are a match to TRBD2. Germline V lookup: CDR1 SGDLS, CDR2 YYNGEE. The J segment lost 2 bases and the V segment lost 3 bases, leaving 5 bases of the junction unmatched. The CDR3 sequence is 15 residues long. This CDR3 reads CASSALAGAPYEQYF. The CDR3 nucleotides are TGTGCCAGCAGCGCGCTAGCGGGGGCCCCCTACGAGCAGTACTTC.

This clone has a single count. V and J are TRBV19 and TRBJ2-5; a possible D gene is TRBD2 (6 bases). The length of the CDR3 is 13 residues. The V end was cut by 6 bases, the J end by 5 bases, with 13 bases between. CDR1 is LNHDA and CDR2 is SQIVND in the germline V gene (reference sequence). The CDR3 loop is CASSGGTLETQYF. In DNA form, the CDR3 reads TGTGCCAGTAGCGGTGGGACTTTGGAGACCCAGTACTTC.

CDR3 residues: CASSVESGGDEQYF. The CDR3 DNA follows: TGTGCCAGCAGCGTAGAATCGGGAGGAGACGAGCAGTACTTC. The chain combines TRBV9 with TRBJ2-7, with 7 bases matching TRBD2. CDR1 is SGDLS and CDR2 is YYNGEE in the germline V gene. The CDR3 has 14 amino acids. V shed 0 bases, J shed 5 bases, and the junction held 5 bases outside the gene matches.

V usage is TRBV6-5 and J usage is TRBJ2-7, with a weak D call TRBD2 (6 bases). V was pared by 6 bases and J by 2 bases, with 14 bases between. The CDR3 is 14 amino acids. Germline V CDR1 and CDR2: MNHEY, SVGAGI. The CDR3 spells CASRTGSGPYEQYF. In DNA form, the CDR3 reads TGTGCCAGCAGGACGGGTAGCGGCCCCTACGAGCAGTACTTC.

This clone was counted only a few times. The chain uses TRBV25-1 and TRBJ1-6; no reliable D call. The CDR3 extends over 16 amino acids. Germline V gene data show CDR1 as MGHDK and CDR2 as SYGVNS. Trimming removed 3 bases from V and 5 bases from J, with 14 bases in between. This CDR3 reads CASSDHRQANNSPLHF. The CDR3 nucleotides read TGTGCCAGCAGTGACCACCGACAAGCAAATAATTCACCCCTCCACTTT.

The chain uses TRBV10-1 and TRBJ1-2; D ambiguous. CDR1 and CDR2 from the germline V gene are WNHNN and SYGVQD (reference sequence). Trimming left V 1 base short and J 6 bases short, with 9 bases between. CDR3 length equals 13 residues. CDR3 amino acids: CASSEWSGHGYTF. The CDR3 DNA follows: TGCGCCAGCAGTGAGTGGTCCGGTCATGGCTACACCTTC.

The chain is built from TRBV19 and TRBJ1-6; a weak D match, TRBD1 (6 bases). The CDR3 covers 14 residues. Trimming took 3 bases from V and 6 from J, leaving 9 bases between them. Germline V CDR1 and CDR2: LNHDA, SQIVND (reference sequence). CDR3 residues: CASSMLGANSPLHF. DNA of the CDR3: TGTGCCAGTAGTATGCTGGGGGCTAATTCACCCCTCCACTTT.

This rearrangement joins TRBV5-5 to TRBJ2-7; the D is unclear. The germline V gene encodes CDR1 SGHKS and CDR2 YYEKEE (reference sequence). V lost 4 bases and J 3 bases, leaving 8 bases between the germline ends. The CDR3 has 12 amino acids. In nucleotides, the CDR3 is TGTGCCAGCAGCGTGCAGGACTACGAGCAGTACTTC. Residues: CASSVQDYEQYF.

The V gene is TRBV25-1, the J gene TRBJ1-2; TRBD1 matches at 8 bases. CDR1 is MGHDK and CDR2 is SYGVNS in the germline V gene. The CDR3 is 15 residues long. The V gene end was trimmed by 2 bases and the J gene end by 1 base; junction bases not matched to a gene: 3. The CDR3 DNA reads TGTGCCAGCAGTGAACCCGGACAGGGTAACTATGGCTACACCTTC. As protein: CASSEPGQGNYGYTF.

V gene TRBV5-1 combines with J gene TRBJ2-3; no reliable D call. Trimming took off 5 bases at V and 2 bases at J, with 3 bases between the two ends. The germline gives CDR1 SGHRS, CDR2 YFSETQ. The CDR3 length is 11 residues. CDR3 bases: TGCGCCAGCAGGGACACAGATACGCAGTATTTT. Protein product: CASRDTDTQYF.

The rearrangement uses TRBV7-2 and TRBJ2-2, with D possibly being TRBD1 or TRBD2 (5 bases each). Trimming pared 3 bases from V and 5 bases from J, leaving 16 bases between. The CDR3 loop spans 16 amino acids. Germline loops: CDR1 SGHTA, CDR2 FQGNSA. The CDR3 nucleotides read TGTGCCAGCAGCTTGGAGGTGACAGAAGAGACCGGGGAGCTGTTTTTT. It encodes CASSLEVTEETGELFF.

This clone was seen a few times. The CDR3 loop is CASSLGRDSEQYF. The CDR3, as DNA: TGCGCCAGCAGCCTTGGGAGAGACTCCGAGCAGTACTTC. This chain links TRBV4-1 with TRBJ2-7; TRBD2 is a possible D gene (5 bases). The CDR3 is 13 amino acids. Trimming stripped 4 bases from V and 6 bases from J, with 13 bases between. Germline V gene sequence: CDR1 MGHRA, CDR2 YSYEKL.

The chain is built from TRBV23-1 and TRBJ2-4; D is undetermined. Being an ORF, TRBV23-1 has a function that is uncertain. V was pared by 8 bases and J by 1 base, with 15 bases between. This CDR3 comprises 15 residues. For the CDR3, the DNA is TGCGCCAGCCTTACCACGACAACGGCCAAAAACATTCAGTACTTC. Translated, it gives CASLTTTTAKNIQYF.

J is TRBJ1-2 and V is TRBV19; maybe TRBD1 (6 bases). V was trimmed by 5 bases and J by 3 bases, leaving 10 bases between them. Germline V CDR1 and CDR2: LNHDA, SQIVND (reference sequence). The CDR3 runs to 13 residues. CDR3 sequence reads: CASSPGTYYGYTF. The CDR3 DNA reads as TGTGCCAGTAGTCCTGGGACATACTATGGCTACACCTTC.

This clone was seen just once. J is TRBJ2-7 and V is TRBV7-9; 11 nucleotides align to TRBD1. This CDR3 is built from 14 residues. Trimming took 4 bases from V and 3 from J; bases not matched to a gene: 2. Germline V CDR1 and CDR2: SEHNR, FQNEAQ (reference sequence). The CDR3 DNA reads TGTGCCAGCAGCTCCGGGACAGGGGGCTACGAGCAGTACTTC. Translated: CASSSGTGGYEQYF.

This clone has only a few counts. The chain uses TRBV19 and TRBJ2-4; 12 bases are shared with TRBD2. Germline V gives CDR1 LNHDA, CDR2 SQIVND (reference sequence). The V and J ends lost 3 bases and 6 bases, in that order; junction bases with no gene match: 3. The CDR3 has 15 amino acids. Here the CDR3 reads CASSIAGLAGNIQYF. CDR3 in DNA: TGTGCCAGTAGTATCGCGGGACTAGCGGGAAACATTCAGTACTTC.